This TCR beta chain was profiled in a study of blood T cell repertoires in COVID-19. The overall study: The cDNA or gDNA used as material had been derived from T cells, B-cell-depleted T cells, or PBMCs.

In terms of age and location, participants ranged from about 18 to 100 years and lived in under 30 US areas. The CDR3 length is 16 residues. Germline values: CDR1 KGHSH, CDR2 LQKENI. V was trimmed by 5 bases and J by 1 base, leaving 17 bases between them. This table comes from immunoSEQ multiplex PCR, and its TCRdb copy is limited to in-frame clones, with some not included. The sample carries about 240,000 clones, 87% recorded once. The material sequenced was PBMCs or T cells enriched from blood (not recorded which). The origin of this receptor is a woman between 25 and 40 years old with acute COVID-19. J is TRBJ1-1 and V is TRBV18; D is unclear. Here the CDR3 reads CASSSPYVSGNTEAFF. The CDR3 nucleotides are TGTGCCAGCTCATCTCCCTACGTTTCGGGGAACACTGAAGCTTTCTTT.